These 8 T cell receptor beta chains share one sample of origin, sequenced in a study of blood T cell repertoires in COVID-19. Measured with immunoSEQ multiplex PCR; TCRdb has only the in-frame clones, and not every one. This sample yields about 260,000 clones, of which approximately 90% are seen a single time; around 3.5% belongs to the top ten. Sequencing was done on a sample of peripheral blood. Every receptor here comes from a woman in her forties with acute or convalescent COVID-19.

The chain links TRBV9 to TRBJ2-2, with TRBD1 identical over 11 bases. This CDR3 is 16 amino acids long. CDR1 and CDR2 (germline): SGDLS, YYNGEE. V shed 3 bases, J shed 6 bases, and the junction held 7 bases outside the gene matches. In DNA form, the CDR3 reads TGTGCCAGCAGCGATGGGACAGGGGGACGCGCCGGGGAGCTGTTTTTT. This encodes CASSDGTGGRAGELFF.

The rearrangement links TRBV27 to TRBJ2-2; D might be TRBD2 (6 bases). Per germline, CDR1 MNHEY and CDR2 SMNVEV (reference sequence). Trimming removed 1 base from V and 5 bases from J, with 11 bases in between. This CDR3 region has 15 residues. The CDR3 spells CASSLYGGGTGELFF. The CDR3 coding sequence is TGTGCCAGCAGTTTATATGGTGGGGGGACCGGGGAGCTGTTTTTT.

Concerning this clone itself: The sample contains more than one DNA sequence encoding this CDR3. The chain employs TRBV6-5 and TRBJ1-1; D ambiguous. Germline V lookup: CDR1 MNHEY, CDR2 SVGAGI. The CDR3 is 13 residues long. Trimming took off 3 bases at V and 5 bases at J, with 10 bases between the two ends. In nucleotides, the CDR3 is TGTGCCAGCAGTTATCGGGGAGGGACTGAAGCTTTCTTT. Protein product: CASSYRGGTEAFF.

This chain links TRBV2 with TRBJ1-4; D gene unclear. The V end lost 3 bases, the J end lost 8 bases, and 16 bases lay between the germline ends. In germline, CDR1 is SNHLY, CDR2 FYNNEI. The CDR3 is 15 amino acids. In DNA, the CDR3 is TGTGCCAGCAGTGACCCGCGGTGGAGCCAGGAAAAACTGTTTTTT. It specifies CASSDPRWSQEKLFF.

The V and J genes are TRBV6-5 and TRBJ2-5, with TRBD2 matching over 8 bases. The CDR3 covers 14 residues. Germline V CDR1 and CDR2: MNHEY, SVGAGI. After removal of 2 bases from V and 5 bases from J, the junction contained 4 bases not matched to a gene. The CDR3 reads CASSYGTSLETQYF. The CDR3, as DNA: TGTGCCAGCAGTTACGGGACTAGTCTGGAGACCCAGTACTTC.

V is TRBV7-2 and J is TRBJ2-5, with 8 nucleotides matching TRBD2. Germline V gives CDR1 SGHTA, CDR2 FQGNSA. The CDR3 sequence is 15 residues long. V was clipped by 1 base and J by 1 base; unmatched bases: 2. CDR3 DNA: TGTGCCAGCAGCTTAGTAGCGGGGTTCCAAGAGACCCAGTACTTC. Translated, it gives CASSLVAGFQETQYF.

The rearrangement uses TRBV5-1 and TRBJ2-3, with 12 nucleotides matching TRBD2. This CDR3 is 16 amino acids long. Trimming removed 5 bases from V and 0 bases from J; junction bases left unmatched: 4. Germline-derived CDR1 and CDR2 are SGHRS and YFSETQ. Written as DNA, the CDR3 is TGCGCCAGCAGGACTAGCGGGGGAGCTAGCACAGATACGCAGTATTTT. Protein: CASRTSGGASTDTQYF.

The V call is TRBV25-1, the J call TRBJ2-1, with 7 bases fitting TRBD2. Trimming cost V 1 base and J 3 bases; bases outside gene matches: 6. The CDR3 is 16 amino acids. Germline V gene data show CDR1 as MGHDK and CDR2 as SYGVNS. The CDR3 protein is CASSESGGGYYNEQFF. CDR3 DNA sequence: TGTGCCAGCAGTGAATCTGGGGGGGGGTACTACAATGAGCAGTTCTTC.